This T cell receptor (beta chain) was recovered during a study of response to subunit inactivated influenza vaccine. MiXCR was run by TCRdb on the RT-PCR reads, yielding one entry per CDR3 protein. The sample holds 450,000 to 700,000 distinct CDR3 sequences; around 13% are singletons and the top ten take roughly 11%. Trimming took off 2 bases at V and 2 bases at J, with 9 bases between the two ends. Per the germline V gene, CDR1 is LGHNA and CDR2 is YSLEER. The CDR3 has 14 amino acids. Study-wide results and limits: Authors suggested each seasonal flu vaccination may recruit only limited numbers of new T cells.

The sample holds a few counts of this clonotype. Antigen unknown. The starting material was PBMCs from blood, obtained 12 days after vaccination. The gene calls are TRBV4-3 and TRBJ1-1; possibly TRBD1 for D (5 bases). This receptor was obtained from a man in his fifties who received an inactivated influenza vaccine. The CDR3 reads CASSQRGGNTEAFF. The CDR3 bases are TGCGCCAGCAGCCAACGGGGGGGAAACACTGAAGCTTTCTTT.